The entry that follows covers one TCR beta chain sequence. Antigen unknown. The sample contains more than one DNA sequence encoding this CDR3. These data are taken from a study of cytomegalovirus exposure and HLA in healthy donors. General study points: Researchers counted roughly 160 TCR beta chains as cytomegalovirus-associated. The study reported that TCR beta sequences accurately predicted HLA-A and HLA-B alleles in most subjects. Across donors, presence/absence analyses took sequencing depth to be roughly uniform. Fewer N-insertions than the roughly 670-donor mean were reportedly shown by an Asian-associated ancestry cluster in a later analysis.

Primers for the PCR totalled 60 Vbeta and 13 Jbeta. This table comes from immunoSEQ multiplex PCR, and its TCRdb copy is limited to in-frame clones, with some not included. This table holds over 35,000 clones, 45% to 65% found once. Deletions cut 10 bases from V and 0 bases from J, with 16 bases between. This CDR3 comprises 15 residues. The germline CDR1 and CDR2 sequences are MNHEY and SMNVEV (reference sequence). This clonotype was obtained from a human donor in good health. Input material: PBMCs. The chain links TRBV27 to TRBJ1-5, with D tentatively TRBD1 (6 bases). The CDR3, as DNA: TGTGCCACATGGACAGAAGCCTATAGCAATCAGCCCCAGCATTTT. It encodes CATWTEAYSNQPQHF.